Following are 17 T cell receptor beta chains from one sample sequenced in a study of cytomegalovirus exposure and HLA in healthy donors. The PCR ran on 60 Vbeta and 13 Jbeta primers. Clones were sequenced by immunoSEQ multiplex PCR, and TCRdb holds only the in-frame ones, with some missing. The sample comprises 130,000 or so clones, approximately 79% of which are singletons, and approximately 1% rests with the top ten. The sample comprised PBMCs. The receptors here all came from a male donor in good health and CMV-seronegative.

V usage is TRBV5-8 and J usage is TRBJ1-4; 11 bases are a match to TRBD1. Germline CDR1 and CDR2: SGHTS and YDEGEE. Losses at the gene ends were 3 bases for V and 4 bases for J; bases not matched to a gene: 8. The CDR3 runs to 17 residues. The CDR3 loop is CASSSGQGAPLNEKLFF. The CDR3 DNA sequence: TGTGCCAGCAGCTCCGGACAGGGGGCGCCCCTTAATGAAAAACTGTTTTTT. Drawing the rest from reference TRBV5-8 and TRBJ1-4, the complete variable domain is EAGVTQSPTHLIKTRGQQATLRCSPISGHTSVYWYQQALGLGLQFLLWYDEGEERNRGNFPPRFSGRQFPNYSSELNVNALELEDSALYLCASSSGQGAPLNEKLFFGSGTQLSVL.

V and J are TRBV4-1 and TRBJ1-2, with a possible D match to TRBD1 (6 bases). The germline V and J ends were trimmed by 3 bases and 2 bases, with 13 bases remaining between them. The CDR3 is 15 amino acids. Germline-derived CDR1 and CDR2 are MGHRA and YSYEKL. CDR3 coding DNA: TGCGCCAGCAGCCACCGAGGGGGGGGGAACTATGGCTACACCTTC. Translated: CASSHRGGGNYGYTF.

J is TRBJ2-2 and V is TRBV27; 8 bases match TRBD1. The CDR3 sequence is 17 residues long. CDR1 and CDR2 from the germline V gene are MNHEY and SMNVEV (reference sequence). V was clipped by 3 bases and J by 5 bases; unmatched bases: 11. The CDR3 coding sequence is TGTGCCAGCAGTTTGACAGGGGCGATTGAACGTACCGGGGAGCTGTTTTTT. It yields the protein CASSLTGAIERTGELFF.

The rearrangement joins TRBV19 to TRBJ2-6; D is undetermined. Germline-derived CDR1 and CDR2 are LNHDA and SQIVND (reference sequence). This CDR3 is 14 amino acids long. Trimming stripped 5 bases from V and 0 bases from J, with 5 bases between. The CDR3 loop is CASSQNSGANVLTF. The CDR3, as DNA: TGTGCCAGTAGTCAGAACTCTGGGGCCAACGTCCTGACTTTC. Based on the CDR3 plus reference TRBV19 and TRBJ2-6, the full variable domain is DGGITQSPKYLFRKEGQNVTLSCEQNLNHDAMYWYRQDPGQGLRLIYYSQIVNDFQKGDIAEGYSVSREKKESFPLTVTSAQKNPTAFYLCASSQNSGANVLTFGAGSRLTVL.

In this sample, this clone turned up once. The chain recombines TRBV27 with TRBJ1-3; TRBD1 is a possible D gene (6 bases). Trimming pared 5 bases from V and 8 bases from J, leaving 25 bases between. The CDR3 is made up of 17 amino acids. Germline CDR1 reads MNHEY; CDR2 reads SMNVEV (reference sequence). In nucleotides, the CDR3 is TGTGCCAGCAGTCTCGATACAGGGATTCTTCTTGGGGACACCATATATTTT. Translated, it gives CASSLDTGILLGDTIYF.

V is TRBV19 and J is TRBJ1-2, with 9 bases fitting TRBD1. Per the germline V gene, CDR1 is LNHDA and CDR2 is SQIVND (reference sequence). Germline trimming cut 5 bases from V and 8 bases from J; bases unmatched to any gene: 6. The CDR3 loop spans 13 amino acids. CDR3 DNA: TGTGCCAGTAGTCCGCGGGACAGGGAGGGCTACACCTTC. Protein: CASSPRDREGYTF.

The rearrangement joins TRBV5-6 to TRBJ2-1; TRBD1 aligns across 8 bases. The junction had 5 bases not matched to a gene; V was cut back by 0 bases and J by 6 bases. Germline V lookup: CDR1 SGHDT, CDR2 YYEEEE. The CDR3 is 15 amino acids. In nucleotides, the CDR3 is TGTGCCAGCAGCTTGGTAGACAGGGGACCCAATGAGCAGTTCTTC. Amino acids: CASSLVDRGPNEQFF.

V gene TRBV18 combines with J gene TRBJ2-7; TRBD2 matches at 8 bases. This CDR3 is 17 amino acids long. Germline lookup yields CDR1 KGHSH and CDR2 LQKENI. J was trimmed by 4 bases and V by 3 bases; bases with no gene match: 14. This chain's CDR3 is CASSPQEGGGSHYEQYF. CDR3 nucleotides: TGTGCCAGCTCACCCCAAGAGGGCGGGGGGTCGCATTACGAGCAGTACTTC.

This chain joins TRBV11-3 and TRBJ2-1, with a tentative D call TRBD2 (5 bases). Germline-derived CDR1 and CDR2 are SGHNT and YENEEA. The CDR3 extends over 17 amino acids. The V end lost 5 bases, the J end lost 3 bases, and 20 bases lay between the germline ends. The CDR3 DNA is TGTGCCAGCAGCCCCCCTATTACGCGGGCGGACTACAATGAGCAGTTCTTC. Its translation is CASSPPITRADYNEQFF.

In this sample, this clone turned up a few times. The chain couples TRBV5-6 to TRBJ2-7; 7 nucleotides line up with TRBD2. V was pared by 3 bases and J by 4 bases, with 7 bases of the junction left unmatched. The CDR3 runs 14 residues. Germline-derived CDR1 and CDR2 are SGHDT and YYEEEE. Here the CDR3 DNA reads TGTGCCAGCAGCTCCCCGGGGGGTGGATACGAGCAGTACTTC. It encodes CASSSPGGGYEQYF.

The chain is built from TRBV4-3 and TRBJ1-4; D is perhaps TRBD1 (6 bases). Germline V CDR1 and CDR2: LGHNA, YSLEER. The CDR3 has 16 amino acids. V lost 0 bases to trimming and J lost 8 bases, with 16 bases between them. DNA of the CDR3: TGCGCCAGCAGCCAAGAGGGCAGGGGACTAAGAGAAAAACTGTTTTTT. This translates into CASSQEGRGLREKLFF.

The chain's CDR3 is CASSQDWDRQYF. In nucleotides, the CDR3 is TGTGCCAGCAGCCAAGATTGGGACAGGCAGTACTTC. The rearrangement joins TRBV4-2 to TRBJ2-4; 8 bases match TRBD1. The CDR3 consists of 12 residues. Trimming cost V 0 bases and J 13 bases; bases outside gene matches: 2. Germline V lookup: CDR1 LGHNA, CDR2 YNFKEQ.

The chain has TRBV27 and TRBJ1-2; D not certain. Trimming left V 0 bases short and J 6 bases short, with 8 bases between. Germline CDR1 is MNHEY and CDR2 is SMNVEV (reference sequence). CDR3 size: 13 residues. The CDR3 protein is CASSLSPGDGYTF. The CDR3 DNA follows: TGTGCCAGCAGTTTATCCCCCGGTGATGGCTACACCTTC.

The genes are TRBV5-4 and TRBJ1-2; 8 positions match TRBD1. CDR3 length: 15 amino acids. Trimming at V came to 0 bases and at J to 6 bases, leaving 7 bases not matched to a gene. Germline V gives CDR1 SGHNT, CDR2 YYREEE (reference sequence). The CDR3 spells CASSLGQGIDNGYTF. The CDR3 DNA is TGTGCCAGCAGCTTGGGACAGGGGATTGATAATGGCTACACCTTC.

This chain connects TRBV7-6 to TRBJ2-2; 8 bases agree with TRBD1. This CDR3 has 16 residues. Trimming at V came to 6 bases and at J to 2 bases, leaving 8 bases not matched to a gene. Germline CDR1 and CDR2: SGHVS and FNYEAQ. The DNA for the CDR3 is TGTGCCAGCAGACCGGGACAGGTTCTTAACACCGGGGAGCTGTTTTTT. Its protein is CASRPGQVLNTGELFF.

This clone has only a few counts. The rearrangement joins TRBV5-6 to TRBJ2-7; 9 bases line up with TRBD1. The CDR3 has 14 residues. V lost 4 bases to trimming and J lost 4 bases; unmatched junction nucleotides: 6. Germline loops: CDR1 SGHDT, CDR2 YYEEEE. For the CDR3, the DNA is TGTGCCAGCAGCCTACAGGGGGCCAGATACGAGCAGTACTTC. It encodes CASSLQGARYEQYF.

The chain employs TRBV5-1 and TRBJ2-2, with D tentatively TRBD2 (5 bases). Germline V gene sequence: CDR1 SGHRS, CDR2 YFSETQ. The CDR3 covers 17 residues. V lost 1 base and J 0 bases, leaving 13 bases between the germline ends. CDR3 amino acids: CASSLKFRGANTGELFF. The CDR3 bases are TGCGCCAGCAGCTTGAAATTTCGGGGAGCGAACACCGGGGAGCTGTTTTTT.